This T cell receptor beta chain was captured by sequencing in a study of preoperative IRX-2 immunotherapy in early breast cancer. Treatment: preoperative locoregional IRX-2 cytokine immunotherapy. Preoperative locoregional IRX-2 cytokine immunotherapy was tested in the phase Ib source study. Germline loops: CDR1 SGHDT, CDR2 YYEEEE. There are 17 residues in the CDR3. The J segment lost 3 bases and the V segment lost 2 bases, leaving 11 bases of the junction unmatched. TCRdb's copy holds only in-frame clones and misses some; the assay was immunoSEQ multiplex PCR. The data contain under 40,000 clones, roughly 95% of them seen just once; the ten biggest clones take up under 7.5%.

The sequence was collected from a human donor with breast cancer. Sample collection was performed from a patient treated with IRX-2 immunotherapy. The genes are TRBV5-6 and TRBJ2-7; 10 bases fit TRBD2. CDR3 region: CASSFRVLAGLGYEQYF. As DNA, the CDR3 is TGTGCCAGCAGCTTTAGGGTACTAGCGGGGCTTGGCTACGAGCAGTACTTC.